Listed below are T cell receptor beta chains from one sample, sequenced in a study of human T cells and chemical hapten exposure. A single record per CDR3 protein comes from TCRdb applying MiXCR to the RACE reads. This sample has 84,000 or so distinct CDR3 sequences, with 9.5% to 13% found just once. The material was whole blood, obtained in connection with sensitization to the hapten diphenylcyclopropenone (DPC). The source is a woman in her twenties or thirties with alopecia areata. Some clones in this sample may be carry-over from other donors' samples. Both conserved end residues are part of each CDR3. Each record gives: J gene, clone size, V gene, D gene, CDR3 DNA, CDR3 protein. The D gene is left open where the match is weak. Clone size is shown for a subset of rows, as once, few, many or a class of expanded clone.

J: TRBJ2-2; size: many; V: TRBV18; D: NA; DNA: TGTGCCAGCTCACCTGCCTACGAGACCGGGCTTTTAGCAGGGATCAGGTTCGGGGAGCTGTTTTTT; CDR3: CASSPAYETGLLAGIRFGELFF
J: TRBJ2-1; size: NA; V: TRBV7-8; D: TRBD2; DNA: TGTGCCAGCAGCTCACTAGCGGGGGGCCGGAATGAGCAGTTCTTC; CDR3: CASSSLAGGRNEQFF
J: TRBJ2-2; size: many; V: TRBV28; D: TRBD1; DNA: TGTGCCACCGTAACAGGGGGTTCCCCCGGGGAGCTGTTTTTT; CDR3: CATVTGGSPGELFF
J: TRBJ2-3; size: few; V: TRBV29-1; D: TRBD2; DNA: TGCAGCGCTACGGGACTAGCGGGGGCAGATACGCAGTATTTT; CDR3: CSATGLAGADTQYF
J: TRBJ2-6; size: many; V: TRBV18; D: NA; DNA: TGTGCCAGCTCAACGGGGGCGTCAGGGGCCAACGTCCTGACTTTC; CDR3: CASSTGASGANVLTF
J: TRBJ2-1; size: many; V: TRBV6-2/TRBV6-3; D: NA; DNA: TGTGCCAGCAGAGCTCCAATATCGTCTAATGAGCAGTTCTTC; CDR3: CASRAPISSNEQFF
J: TRBJ1-5; size: many; V: TRBV6-1; D: TRBD1; DNA: TGTGCCAGCAGTGCTTACAGGGGGCCACAGCCCCAGCATTTT; CDR3: CASSAYRGPQPQHF
J: TRBJ2-7; size: many; V: TRBV28; D: NA; DNA: TGTGCCAGCAGCCTCGCCCGGAACGAGCAGTACTTC; CDR3: CASSLARNEQYF
J: TRBJ1-1; size: many; V: TRBV30; D: NA; DNA: TGTGCCTGGAGTGTAGGAGGATTTAACACTGAAGCTTTCTTT; CDR3: CAWSVGGFNTEAFF
J: TRBJ2-6; size: few; V: TRBV7-2; D: NA; DNA: TGTACCAGCAGTAGAAGGGTTCAGAGCTCTGGGGCCAACGTCCTGACTTTC; CDR3: CTSSRRVQSSGANVLTF
J: TRBJ1-5; size: NA; V: TRBV29-1; D: NA; DNA: TGCAGCGTTGATTTCGGGGAAGATCAGCCCCAGCATTTT; CDR3: CSVDFGEDQPQHF
J: TRBJ2-4; size: NA; V: TRBV6-2/TRBV6-3; D: NA; DNA: TGTGCCAGCAGTTATCGGCCTTTCCCCAAAGCCCAAAACATTCAGTACTTC; CDR3: CASSYRPFPKAQNIQYF
J: TRBJ1-1; size: many; V: TRBV18; D: NA; DNA: TGTGCCAGCTCACCACAGACTGAAGCTTTCTTT; CDR3: CASSPQTEAFF
J: TRBJ1-5; size: NA; V: TRBV6-1; D: TRBD1; DNA: TGTGCCAGCAGTGAAGCACAGGGGATGTATCAGCCCCAGCATTTT; CDR3: CASSEAQGMYQPQHF
J: TRBJ1-5; size: NA; V: TRBV20-1; D: NA; DNA: TGCAGTGCTAGAGATCCAGGGAGCAATCAGCCCCAGCATTTT; CDR3: CSARDPGSNQPQHF
J: TRBJ2-1; size: NA; V: TRBV11-2; D: TRBD1; DNA: TGTGCCAGCAGCCAAATAGGGGGCTACGAGCAGTTCTTC; CDR3: CASSQIGGYEQFF
J: TRBJ2-1; size: many; V: TRBV6-2/TRBV6-3; D: NA; DNA: TGTGCCAGCAGGAGAGACGGGTCTTTGATTGAGCAGTTCTTC; CDR3: CASRRDGSLIEQFF